Shown below are 25 T cell receptor beta chains from a single sample sequenced in a study of T-cell reconstitution after alpha-beta-depleted transplantation in children. During its preparation, the TCRbeta library received unique molecular identifiers. TCRdb re-derived calls from the PCR reads in MiXCR, one entry per CDR3 protein. The sample lists about 340,000 distinct CDR3 sequences, roughly 15% seen once, with just over 40% in the top ten. Material: PBMCs, mostly from graft donor cells, obtained 360 days after TCRalphabeta/CD19-depleted stem cell transplant. Receptors originate from a male patient aged 2-9 years who had a stem cell transplant for acute lymphoblastic leukemia, so the T cells may come from the graft donor.

This chain connects TRBV4-3 to TRBJ2-1; no clear D gene. The CDR3 runs 15 residues. Trimming left V 0 bases short and J 7 bases short, with 13 bases between. Germline V CDR1 and CDR2: LGHNA, YSLEER. The CDR3 reads CASSQDPGGWNEQFF. CDR3 DNA: TGCGCCAGCAGCCAAGACCCTGGTGGGTGGAATGAGCAGTTCTTC.

The chain joins TRBV28 to TRBJ2-7, with D perhaps matching TRBD1 (8 bases). This CDR3 contains 18 residues. V was trimmed by 3 bases and J by 4 bases, leaving 25 bases between them. Germline values: CDR1 MDHEN, CDR2 SYDVKM. CDR3 amino acids: CASSFEAGGTGVGYEQYF. CDR3 nucleotide sequence: TGTGCCAGCAGTTTTGAAGCCGGGGGGACAGGCGTCGGGTACGAGCAGTACTTC.

This chain connects TRBV28 to TRBJ2-7, with a tentative D call TRBD2 (6 bases). Trimming left V 6 bases short and J 2 bases short, with 8 bases between. CDR1 is MDHEN, CDR2 SYDVKM, per germline. The CDR3 loop spans 12 amino acids. The CDR3 DNA reads as TGTGCCAGCAGGGCTAGCGCCTACGAGCAGTACTTC. Protein product: CASRASAYEQYF.

As for this clonotype: A read error may explain this, as a much larger clone is one base away. This chain joins TRBV27 and TRBJ1-1; D is ambiguous. Germline V gene data show CDR1 as MNHEY and CDR2 as SMNVEV (reference sequence). The CDR3 has 14 amino acids. The CDR3 spells CASSFGSPNTGAFF. DNA for the CDR3: TGTGCCAGCAGTTTTGGGTCCCCGAACACTGGAGCTTTCTTT.

This clonotype was seen a handful of times. This chain links TRBV7-6 with TRBJ2-1; a possible D gene is TRBD1 (5 bases). Trimming took 1 base from V and 7 from J, leaving 11 bases between them. Germline V gene lookup returns CDR1 SGHVS and CDR2 FNYEAQ. This CDR3 spans 14 amino acids. The CDR3 DNA reads as TGTGCCAGCAGCTTAGGCCCACAGGAGAATGAGCAGTTCTTC. This translates into CASSLGPQENEQFF.

The chain joins TRBV5-1 to TRBJ2-7; D is unclear. Germline loops: CDR1 SGHRS, CDR2 YFSETQ. This CDR3 is 15 amino acids long. The V end lost 0 bases, the J end lost 0 bases, and 10 bases lay between the germline ends. CDR3 residues: CASSLEVLSSYEQYF. The CDR3 nucleotides are TGCGCCAGCAGCTTGGAGGTCCTGAGCTCCTACGAGCAGTACTTC.

V gene TRBV6-2 or TRBV6-3 combines with J gene TRBJ1-2, with a possible D match to TRBD1 (5 bases). Deletions cut 4 bases from V and 7 bases from J, with 10 bases between. CDR3 length: 12 amino acids. Per the germline V gene, CDR1 is MNHEY and CDR2 is SVGEGT. Here the CDR3 reads CASSWIGGGYTF. Written as DNA, the CDR3 is TGTGCCAGCAGTTGGATTGGGGGTGGCTACACCTTC.

CDR3 loop: CASSFLRETQYF. For the CDR3, the DNA is TGTGCCAGCAGCTTCTTACGAGAGACCCAGTACTTC. The rearrangement joins TRBV7-2 to TRBJ2-5, with no clear D. This CDR3 is 12 amino acids long. V gave up 3 bases and J gave up 4 bases, with 6 bases separating them. The germline gives CDR1 SGHTA, CDR2 FQGNSA. Combining the CDR3 with reference TRBV7-2 and TRBJ2-5 gives the whole variable domain GAGVSQSPSNKVTEKGKDVELRCDPISGHTALYWYRQSLGQGLEFLIYFQGNSAPDKSGLPSDRFSAERTGGSVSTLTIQRTQQEDSAVYLCASSFLRETQYFGPGTRLLVL.

This clonotype was counted at least ten times. The V call is TRBV7-8, the J call TRBJ2-2; unclear D gene. V lost 1 base and J 5 bases, leaving 11 bases between the germline ends. CDR3 length equals 15 residues. The germline V gene has CDR1 SGHVS and CDR2 FQNEAQ. The CDR3 DNA sequence: TGTGCCAGCAGCTTAGTCTCCCATAAGACCGGGGAGCTGTTTTTT. The encoded protein is CASSLVSHKTGELFF.

The CDR3 coding sequence is TGTGCCAGCAGTTTTATGGGTAGCGGGAGGACAGATACGCAGTATTTT. Translation: CASSFMGSGRTDTQYF. The genes are TRBV12-3 or TRBV12-4 and TRBJ2-3; TRBD2 agrees at 10 bases. The CDR3 totals 16 residues. J was trimmed by 3 bases and V by 3 bases; bases with no gene match: 6.

This clonotype came up a few times. The V call is TRBV2, the J call TRBJ2-1; D not certain. Germline V CDR1 and CDR2: SNHLY, FYNNEI. The CDR3 is 15 residues long. Trimming stripped 3 bases from V and 2 bases from J, with 11 bases between. CDR3 nucleotides: TGTGCCAGCAGTGACCTGGGCCACCCCTACAATGAGCAGTTCTTC. Translation gives CASSDLGHPYNEQFF.

This clonotype was seen only a few times. The chain is built from TRBV4-2 and TRBJ2-2; D is unclear. The CDR3 is 14 amino acids. Germline loops: CDR1 LGHNA, CDR2 YNFKEQ. V was clipped by 0 bases and J by 4 bases, with 6 bases between them. CDR3 in amino acids: CASSQEKSTGELFF. The CDR3 DNA reads as TGTGCCAGCAGCCAAGAAAAGAGCACCGGGGAGCTGTTTTTT.

This clonotype was counted many times. This sequence joins TRBV29-1 and TRBJ2-7; TRBD2 matches 8 bases. The CDR3 contains 13 residues. With 7 bases clipped from V and 2 bases from J, the junction kept 7 bases outside the gene matches. Germline lookup yields CDR1 SQVTM and CDR2 ANQGSEA. CDR3: CSARTSSAYEQYF. Here the CDR3 DNA reads TGCAGCGCCCGGACTAGCAGTGCCTACGAGCAGTACTTC.

The chain recombines TRBV6-2 or TRBV6-3 with TRBJ1-5, with TRBD1 identical over 9 bases. In germline, CDR1 is MNHEY, CDR2 SVGEGT. The J segment lost 4 bases and the V segment lost 5 bases, leaving 6 bases of the junction unmatched. The CDR3 runs 15 residues. The CDR3: CASSPGTGTNQPQHF. CDR3 sequence (DNA): TGTGCCAGCAGTCCCGGGACAGGGACAAATCAGCCCCAGCATTTT.

The rearrangement joins TRBV9 to TRBJ2-1, with D tentatively TRBD2 (6 bases). The CDR3 extends over 14 amino acids. Germline values: CDR1 SGDLS, CDR2 YYNGEE. Trimming took off 5 bases at V and 5 bases at J, with 14 bases between the two ends. The CDR3 protein is CASSGVTSNNEQFF. Here the CDR3 DNA reads TGTGCCAGCAGTGGAGTGACTAGTAACAATGAGCAGTTCTTC. Variable domain in full (rest from reference TRBV9 and TRBJ2-1): DSGVTQTPKHLITATGQRVTLRCSPRSGDLSVYWYQQSLDQGLQFLIQYYNGEERAKGNILERFSAQQFPDLHSELNLSSLELGDSALYFCASSGVTSNNEQFFGPGTRLTVL.

This chain joins TRBV5-1 and TRBJ2-1, with TRBD1 identical over 8 bases. Germline loops: CDR1 SGHRS, CDR2 YFSETQ. The J segment lost 7 bases and the V segment lost 4 bases, leaving 7 bases of the junction unmatched. There are 14 residues in the CDR3. The CDR3 DNA sequence: TGCGCCAGCAGCCCCGTTAGGACAGGGAATGAGCAGTTCTTC. Translation: CASSPVRTGNEQFF.

CDR3 protein: CASSKEKETQYF. The CDR3 DNA is TGTGCCAGCAGCAAAGAGAAGGAGACCCAGTACTTC. The chain combines TRBV21-1 with TRBJ2-5. TRBV21-1 is a documented pseudogene. The CDR3 is 12 residues long.

There are many counts of this clonotype. The chain employs TRBV11-2 and TRBJ2-1; TRBD2 agrees at 11 bases. CDR1 is SGHAT and CDR2 is FQNNGV in the germline V gene. CDR3 size: 17 residues. V lost 3 bases to trimming and J lost 6 bases; unmatched junction nucleotides: 10. The CDR3 reads CASSFRLAGKTGNEQFF. In DNA, the CDR3 is TGTGCCAGCAGCTTTAGACTAGCGGGAAAGACAGGCAATGAGCAGTTCTTC.

The J gene is TRBJ2-7, the V gene TRBV12-3 or TRBV12-4; unclear D gene. Trimming left V 3 bases short and J 6 bases short, with 9 bases between. The CDR3 totals 12 residues. CDR3 region: CASSFSLSEQYF. CDR3 nucleotides: TGTGCCAGCAGTTTTTCTCTCAGCGAGCAGTACTTC.

The sample holds a few counts of this clonotype. In DNA, the CDR3 is TGTGCCAGCAGCCATTTTACTAGGGGATACAATGAGCAGTTCTTC. Translating gives CASSHFTRGYNEQFF. This sequence joins TRBV7-2 and TRBJ2-1; D tentatively fits TRBD1 or TRBD2 (5 bases each). Trimming took 5 bases from V and 4 from J, leaving 15 bases between them. Germline assignment: CDR1 SGHTA and CDR2 FQGNSA. CDR3 length equals 15 residues. Full variable domain (remainder filled in from reference TRBV7-2 and TRBJ2-1): GAGVSQSPSNKVTEKGKDVELRCDPISGHTALYWYRQSLGQGLEFLIYFQGNSAPDKSGLPSDRFSAERTGGSVSTLTIQRTQQEDSAVYLCASSHFTRGYNEQFFGPGTRLTVL.

V is TRBV29-1 and J is TRBJ2-1, with D perhaps TRBD2 (5 bases). This CDR3 spans 16 amino acids. Germline V gene lookup returns CDR1 SQVTM and CDR2 ANQGSEA. The V gene lost 4 bases and the J gene lost 6 bases, with 22 bases spanning the gap. As DNA, the CDR3 is TGCAGCGTTGGATTAGTGGGGAGTAGTCGGGGCAATGAGCAGTTCTTC. This sequence encodes CSVGLVGSSRGNEQFF.

This chain uses TRBV5-1 with TRBJ1-6; unclear D gene. V lost 1 base to trimming and J lost 10 bases, with 9 bases between them. The CDR3 consists of 13 residues. Germline V gene data show CDR1 as SGHRS and CDR2 as YFSETQ. The CDR3: CASSLSEASPLHF. In nucleotides, the CDR3 is TGCGCCAGCAGCTTGTCCGAGGCCTCACCCCTCCACTTT.

There are a few counts of this clonotype. V is TRBV6-2 or TRBV6-3 and J is TRBJ2-3; D is perhaps TRBD2 (5 bases). The germline V gene encodes CDR1 MNHEY and CDR2 SVGEGT. With 2 bases removed from V and 4 bases from J, the gap between germline ends came to 16 bases. The CDR3 has 16 residues. The CDR3 region has the DNA TGTGCCAGCAGTTACCACCGGGAAAAGGTCGCAGATACGCAGTATTTT. It translates to CASSYHREKVADTQYF.

This rearrangement joins TRBV20-1 to TRBJ1-4, with TRBD1 as a possible D gene (5 bases). CDR3 length: 15 amino acids. Trimming stripped 2 bases from V and 7 bases from J, with 17 bases between. The germline V gene encodes CDR1 DFQATT and CDR2 SNEGSKA (reference sequence). For the CDR3, the DNA is TGCAGTGCTAGACCGGGACGGAGCAGGATTGAAAAACTGTTTTTT. As protein: CSARPGRSRIEKLFF.

This chain links TRBV7-9 with TRBJ1-2; the D gene is possibly TRBD1 (6 bases). V was clipped by 6 bases and J by 4 bases, with 12 bases between them. The CDR3 covers 13 residues. Germline V CDR1 and CDR2: SEHNR, FQNEAQ (reference sequence). The CDR3 protein is CASSFGQIYGYTF. For the CDR3, the DNA is TGTGCCAGCAGTTTCGGACAGATCTATGGCTACACCTTC.